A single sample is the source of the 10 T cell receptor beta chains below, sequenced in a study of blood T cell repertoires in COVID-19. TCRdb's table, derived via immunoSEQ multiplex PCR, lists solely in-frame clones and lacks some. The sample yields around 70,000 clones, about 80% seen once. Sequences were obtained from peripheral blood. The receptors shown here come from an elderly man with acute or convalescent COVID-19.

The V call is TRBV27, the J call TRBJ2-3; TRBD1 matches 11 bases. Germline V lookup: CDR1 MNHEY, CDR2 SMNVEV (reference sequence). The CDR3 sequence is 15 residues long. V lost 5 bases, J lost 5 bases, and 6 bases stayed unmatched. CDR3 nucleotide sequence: TGTGCCAGCAGTACGGGACAGGGGGATAAAGATACGCAGTATTTT. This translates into CASSTGQGDKDTQYF.

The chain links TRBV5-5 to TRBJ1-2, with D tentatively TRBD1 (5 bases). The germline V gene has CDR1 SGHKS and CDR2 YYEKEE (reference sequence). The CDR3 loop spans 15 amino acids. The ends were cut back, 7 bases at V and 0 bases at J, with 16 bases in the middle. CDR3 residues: CASLSAGKANYGYTF. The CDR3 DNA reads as TGTGCCAGCCTCTCTGCAGGGAAAGCTAACTATGGCTACACCTTC.

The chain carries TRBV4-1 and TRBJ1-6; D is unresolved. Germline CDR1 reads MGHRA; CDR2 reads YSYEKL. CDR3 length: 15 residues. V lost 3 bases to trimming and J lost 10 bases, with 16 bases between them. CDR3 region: CASSHPTKAGSPLHF. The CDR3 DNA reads TGCGCCAGCAGCCATCCGACAAAGGCGGGCTCACCCCTCCACTTT.

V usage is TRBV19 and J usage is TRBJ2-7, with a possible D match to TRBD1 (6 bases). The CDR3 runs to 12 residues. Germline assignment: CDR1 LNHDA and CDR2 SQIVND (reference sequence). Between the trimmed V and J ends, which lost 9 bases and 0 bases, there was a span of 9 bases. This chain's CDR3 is CARDSHSYEQYF. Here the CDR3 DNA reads TGTGCCAGGGACAGCCACTCCTACGAGCAGTACTTC.

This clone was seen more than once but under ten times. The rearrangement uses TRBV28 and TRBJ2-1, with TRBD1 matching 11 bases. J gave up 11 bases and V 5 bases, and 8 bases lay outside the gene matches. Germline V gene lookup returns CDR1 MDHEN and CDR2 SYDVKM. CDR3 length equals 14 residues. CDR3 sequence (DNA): TGTGCCAGCAGTAAGGGACAGGGGGGGGATAAGCAGTTCTTC. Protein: CASSKGQGGDKQFF.

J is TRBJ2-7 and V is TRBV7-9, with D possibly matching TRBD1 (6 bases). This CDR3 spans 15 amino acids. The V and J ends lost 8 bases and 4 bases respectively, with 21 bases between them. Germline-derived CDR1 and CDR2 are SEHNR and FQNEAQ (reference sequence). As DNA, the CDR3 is TGTGCCAGCGCAAGGGATTGGACAGAGCCTTACGAGCAGTACTTC. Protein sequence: CASARDWTEPYEQYF.

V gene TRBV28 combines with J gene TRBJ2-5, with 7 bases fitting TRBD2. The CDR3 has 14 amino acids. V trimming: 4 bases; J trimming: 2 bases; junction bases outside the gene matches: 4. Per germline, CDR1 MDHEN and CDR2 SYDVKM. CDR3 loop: CASSYGGEQETQYF. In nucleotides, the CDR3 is TGTGCCAGCAGTTATGGGGGGGAACAAGAGACCCAGTACTTC.

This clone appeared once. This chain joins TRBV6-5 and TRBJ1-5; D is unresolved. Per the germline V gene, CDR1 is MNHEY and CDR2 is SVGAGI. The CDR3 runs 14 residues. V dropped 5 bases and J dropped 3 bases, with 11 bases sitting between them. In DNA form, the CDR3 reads TGTGCCAGCAGTCGGGAGGCCACCAATCAGCCCCAGCATTTT. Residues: CASSREATNQPQHF.

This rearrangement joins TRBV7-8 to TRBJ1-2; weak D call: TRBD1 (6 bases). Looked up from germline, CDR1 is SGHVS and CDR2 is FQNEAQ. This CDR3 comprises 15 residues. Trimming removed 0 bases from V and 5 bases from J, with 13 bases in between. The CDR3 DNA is TGTGCCAGCAGCTTAGCGCTGGGGGCGCGGTATGGCTACACCTTC. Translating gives CASSLALGARYGYTF.

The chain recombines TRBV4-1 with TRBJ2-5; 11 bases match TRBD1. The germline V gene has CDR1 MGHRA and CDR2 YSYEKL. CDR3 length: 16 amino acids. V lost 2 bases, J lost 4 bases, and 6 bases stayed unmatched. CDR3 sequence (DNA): TGCGCCAGCAGCCAACCACCGGGACAGGGGGGAGAGACCCAGTACTTC. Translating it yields CASSQPPGQGGETQYF.